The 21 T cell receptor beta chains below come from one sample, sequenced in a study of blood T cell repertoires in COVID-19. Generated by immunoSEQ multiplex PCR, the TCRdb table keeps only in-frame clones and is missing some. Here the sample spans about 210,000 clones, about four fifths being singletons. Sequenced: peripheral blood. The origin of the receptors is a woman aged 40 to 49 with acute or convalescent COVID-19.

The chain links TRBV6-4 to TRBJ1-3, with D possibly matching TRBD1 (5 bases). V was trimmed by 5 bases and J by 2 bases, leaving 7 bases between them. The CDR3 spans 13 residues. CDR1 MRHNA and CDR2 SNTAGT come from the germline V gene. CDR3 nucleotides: TGTGCCAGCAGTCCAGGGACTGGAAACACCATATATTTT. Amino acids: CASSPGTGNTIYF.

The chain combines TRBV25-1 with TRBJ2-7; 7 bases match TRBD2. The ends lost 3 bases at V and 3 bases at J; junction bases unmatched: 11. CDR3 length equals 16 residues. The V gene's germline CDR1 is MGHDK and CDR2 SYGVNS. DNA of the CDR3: TGTGCCAGCAGTGAGGCTAGCGGAGCCCCCAGCTACGAGCAGTACTTC. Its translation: CASSEASGAPSYEQYF.

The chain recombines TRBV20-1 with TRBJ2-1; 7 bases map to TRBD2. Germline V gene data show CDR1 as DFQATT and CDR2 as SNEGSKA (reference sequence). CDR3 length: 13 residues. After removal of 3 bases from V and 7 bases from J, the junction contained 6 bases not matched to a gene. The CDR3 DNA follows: TGCAGTGCTAGTGGGCGGGAGACGAATGAGCAGTTCTTC. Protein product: CSASGRETNEQFF.

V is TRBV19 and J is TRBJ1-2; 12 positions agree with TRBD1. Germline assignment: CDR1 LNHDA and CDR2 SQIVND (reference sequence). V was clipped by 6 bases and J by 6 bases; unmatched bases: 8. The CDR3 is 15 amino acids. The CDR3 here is CASSYRGQGADGYTF. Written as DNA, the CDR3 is TGTGCCAGTAGCTACCGGGGACAGGGGGCTGATGGCTACACCTTC.

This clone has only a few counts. The CDR3 sequence is CASSSGTSGIKSYEQYF. The DNA for the CDR3 is TGTGCCAGCAGCTCCGGGACTAGCGGGATAAAATCCTACGAGCAGTACTTC. This rearrangement joins TRBV5-5 to TRBJ2-7; 13 bases are a match to TRBD2. The CDR3 consists of 17 residues. V was pared by 3 bases and J by 1 base, with 7 bases of the junction left unmatched. Germline CDR1 is SGHKS and CDR2 is YYEKEE (reference sequence).

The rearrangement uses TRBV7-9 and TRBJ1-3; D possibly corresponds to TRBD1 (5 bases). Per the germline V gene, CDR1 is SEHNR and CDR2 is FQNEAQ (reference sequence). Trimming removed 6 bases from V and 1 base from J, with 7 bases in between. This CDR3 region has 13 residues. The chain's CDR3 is CASSTGSGNTIYF. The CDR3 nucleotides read TGTGCCAGCAGTACAGGTTCTGGAAACACCATATATTTT.

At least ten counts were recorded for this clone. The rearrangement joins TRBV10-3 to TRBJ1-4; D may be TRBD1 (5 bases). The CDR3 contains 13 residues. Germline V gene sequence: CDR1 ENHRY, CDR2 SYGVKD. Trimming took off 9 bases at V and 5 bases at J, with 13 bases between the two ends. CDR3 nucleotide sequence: TGTGCCATACAGGCGAAGGGGAATGAAAAACTGTTTTTT. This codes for CAIQAKGNEKLFF.

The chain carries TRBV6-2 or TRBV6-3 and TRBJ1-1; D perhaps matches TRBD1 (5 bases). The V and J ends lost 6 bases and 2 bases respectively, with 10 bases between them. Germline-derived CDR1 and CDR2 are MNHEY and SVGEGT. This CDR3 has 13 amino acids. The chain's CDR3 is CASSSTVNTEAFF. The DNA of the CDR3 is TGTGCCAGCAGCTCGACAGTAAACACTGAAGCTTTCTTT.

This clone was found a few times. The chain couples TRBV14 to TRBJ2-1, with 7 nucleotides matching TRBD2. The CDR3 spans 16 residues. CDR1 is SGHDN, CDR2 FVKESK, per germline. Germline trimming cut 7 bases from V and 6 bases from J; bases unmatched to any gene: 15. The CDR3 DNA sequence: TGTGCCAGCAACGAAGGGGAGGGGATCCCCGGCAATGAGCAGTTCTTC. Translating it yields CASNEGEGIPGNEQFF.

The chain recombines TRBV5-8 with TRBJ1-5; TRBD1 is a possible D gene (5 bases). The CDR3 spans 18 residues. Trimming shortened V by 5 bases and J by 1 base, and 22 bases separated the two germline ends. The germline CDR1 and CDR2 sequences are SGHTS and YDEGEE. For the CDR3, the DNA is TGTGCCAGCAGAGAAAGGGCGTCAATTGGGGGGAGCAATCAGCCCCAGCATTTT. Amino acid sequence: CASRERASIGGSNQPQHF.

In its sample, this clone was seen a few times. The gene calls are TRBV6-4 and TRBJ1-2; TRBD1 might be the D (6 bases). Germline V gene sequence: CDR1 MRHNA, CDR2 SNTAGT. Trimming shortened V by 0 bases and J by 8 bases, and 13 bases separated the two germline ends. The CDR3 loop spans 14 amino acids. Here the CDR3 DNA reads TGTGCCAGCAGTGACTCAAGGGGGATGCGCGGCTACACCTTC. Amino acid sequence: CASSDSRGMRGYTF.

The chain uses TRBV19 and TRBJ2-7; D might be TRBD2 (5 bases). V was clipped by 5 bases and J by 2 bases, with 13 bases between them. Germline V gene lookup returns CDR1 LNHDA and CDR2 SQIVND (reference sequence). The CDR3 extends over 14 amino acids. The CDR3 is CASSPPGGTYEQYF. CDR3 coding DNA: TGTGCCAGTAGTCCCCCAGGAGGTACCTACGAGCAGTACTTC. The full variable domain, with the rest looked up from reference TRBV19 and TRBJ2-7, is DGGITQSPKYLFRKEGQNVTLSCEQNLNHDAMYWYRQDPGQGLRLIYYSQIVNDFQKGDIAEGYSVSREKKESFPLTVTSAQKNPTAFYLCASSPPGGTYEQYFGPGTRLTVT.

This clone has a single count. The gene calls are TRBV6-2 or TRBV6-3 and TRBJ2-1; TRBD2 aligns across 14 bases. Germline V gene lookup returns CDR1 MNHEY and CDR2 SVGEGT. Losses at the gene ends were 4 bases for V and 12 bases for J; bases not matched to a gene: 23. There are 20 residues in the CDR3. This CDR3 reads CASSLLRGLAGGGDLFRQFF. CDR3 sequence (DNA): TGTGCCAGCAGTTTGCTCCGAGGACTAGCGGGAGGCGGGGACCTTTTTAGGCAGTTCTTC.

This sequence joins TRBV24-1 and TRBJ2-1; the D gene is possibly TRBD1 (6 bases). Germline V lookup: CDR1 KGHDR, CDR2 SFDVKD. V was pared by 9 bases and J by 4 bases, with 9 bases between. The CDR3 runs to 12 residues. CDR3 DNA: TGTGCCACCCAAACAGGGTACAATGAGCAGTTCTTC. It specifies CATQTGYNEQFF.

DNA for the CDR3: TGTGCCAGCAGTTACTCAGTCGGGACAGATACGCAGTATTTT. This translates into CASSYSVGTDTQYF. This chain uses TRBV6-6 with TRBJ2-3; D is unresolved. CDR1 MNHNY and CDR2 SVGAGI come from the germline V gene (reference sequence). V lost 0 bases, J lost 3 bases, and 7 bases lay in between. CDR3 length: 14 residues.

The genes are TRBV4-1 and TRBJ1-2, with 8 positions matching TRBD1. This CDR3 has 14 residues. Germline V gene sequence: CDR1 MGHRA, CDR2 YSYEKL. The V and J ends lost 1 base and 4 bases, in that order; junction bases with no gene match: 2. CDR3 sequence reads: CASSQGTGRYGYTF. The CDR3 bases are TGCGCCAGCAGCCAAGGGACAGGGCGCTATGGCTACACCTTC.

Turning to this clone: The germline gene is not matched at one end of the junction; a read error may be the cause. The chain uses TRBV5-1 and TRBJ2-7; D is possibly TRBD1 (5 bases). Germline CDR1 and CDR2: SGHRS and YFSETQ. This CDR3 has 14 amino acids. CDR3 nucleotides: TGCGCCAGCAGCTTGGTCGTAGAATCCCAACAGGCGAGCTTC. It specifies CASSLVVESQQASF.

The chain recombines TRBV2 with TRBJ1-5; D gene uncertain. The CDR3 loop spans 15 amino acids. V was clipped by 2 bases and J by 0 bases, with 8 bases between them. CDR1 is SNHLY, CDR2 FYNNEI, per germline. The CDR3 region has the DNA TGTGCCAGCAGTGAAAGGCGGGATAGCAATCAGCCCCAGCATTTT. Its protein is CASSERRDSNQPQHF.

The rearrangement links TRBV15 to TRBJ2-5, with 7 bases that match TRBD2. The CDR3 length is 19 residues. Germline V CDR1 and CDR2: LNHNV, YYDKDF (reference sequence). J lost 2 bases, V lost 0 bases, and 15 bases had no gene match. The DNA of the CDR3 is TGTGCCACCAGCAGAGAAAGGGGTCCGTCCGGGACTAATCAAGAGACCCAGTACTTC. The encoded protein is CATSRERGPSGTNQETQYF.

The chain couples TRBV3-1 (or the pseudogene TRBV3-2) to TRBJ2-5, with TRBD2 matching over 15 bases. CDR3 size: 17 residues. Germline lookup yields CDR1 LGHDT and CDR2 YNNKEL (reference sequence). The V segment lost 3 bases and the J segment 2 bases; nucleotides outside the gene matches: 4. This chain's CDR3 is CASSQGGLAGGQETQYF. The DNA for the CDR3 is TGTGCCAGCAGCCAGGGGGGACTAGCGGGAGGACAAGAGACCCAGTACTTC.

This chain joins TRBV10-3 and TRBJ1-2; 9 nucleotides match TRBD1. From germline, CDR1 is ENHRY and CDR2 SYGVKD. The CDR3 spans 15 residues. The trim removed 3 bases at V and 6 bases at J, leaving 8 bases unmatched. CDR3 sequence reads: CAISDMDRGKDGYTF. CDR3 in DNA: TGTGCCATCAGTGACATGGACAGGGGAAAGGATGGCTACACCTTC.